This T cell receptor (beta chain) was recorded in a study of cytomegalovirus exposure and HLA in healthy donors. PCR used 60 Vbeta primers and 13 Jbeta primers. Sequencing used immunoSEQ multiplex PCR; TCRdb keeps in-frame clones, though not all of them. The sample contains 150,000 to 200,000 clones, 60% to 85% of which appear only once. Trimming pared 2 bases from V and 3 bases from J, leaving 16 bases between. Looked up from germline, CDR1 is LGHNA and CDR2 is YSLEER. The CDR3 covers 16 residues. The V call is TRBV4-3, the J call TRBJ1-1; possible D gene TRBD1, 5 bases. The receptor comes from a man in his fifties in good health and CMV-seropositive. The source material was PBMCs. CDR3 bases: TGCGCCAGCAGCCAATCTCCTCCTCGGGGGGACACTGAAGCTTTCTTT. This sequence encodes CASSQSPPRGDTEAFF.